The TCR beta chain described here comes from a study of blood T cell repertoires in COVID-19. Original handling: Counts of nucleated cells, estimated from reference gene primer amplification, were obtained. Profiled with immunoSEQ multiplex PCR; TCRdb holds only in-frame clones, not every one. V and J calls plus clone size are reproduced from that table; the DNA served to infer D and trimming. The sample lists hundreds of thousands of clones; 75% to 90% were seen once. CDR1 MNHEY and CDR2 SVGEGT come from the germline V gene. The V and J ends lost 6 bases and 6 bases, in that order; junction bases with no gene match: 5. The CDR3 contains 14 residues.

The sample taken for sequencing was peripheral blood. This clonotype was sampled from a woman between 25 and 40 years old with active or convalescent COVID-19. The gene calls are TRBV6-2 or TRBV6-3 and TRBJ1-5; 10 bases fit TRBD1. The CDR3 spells CASSRDRGFQPQHF. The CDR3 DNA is TGTGCCAGCAGCCGGGACAGGGGTTTTCAGCCCCAGCATTTT.